These T cell receptor beta chains were read from a single sample in a study of T cell changes during pregnancy in multiple sclerosis. The assay was immunoSEQ multiplex PCR, and TCRdb's table has in-frame clones only and misses some. Found here are 43,000 or so clones, 80% to 95% of them singletons; the top ten hold 2.2%. Sequencing used peripheral blood, obtained in the third trimester of pregnancy. Source of these receptors: a female donor with multiple sclerosis, enrolled in a pregnancy study. The CDR3 runs from the conserved cysteine through the conserved F or W. Clone size is stated in some rows and not others, as once, few, many or a class when expanded.

abundance,v_gene,CDR3aa
-,TRBV6-5,CASRPGGQGPYF
-,TRBV7-9,CASSSGGLEQYF
-,TRBV5-1,CASSLAGSGANVLTF
-,TRBV9,CASSGPSGNDNEQFF
-,TRBV29-1,CSVEIPPGAKGNTIYF
-,TRBV6-1,CASSEEAGSYNEQFF
-,TRBV27,CASNPLANPYEQYF
-,TRBV7-9,CASAPQGNWAEAFF
once,TRBV7-6,CASSLTPGLARNTDTQYF
-,TRBV7-9,CASSSGQGRSYEQYF
once,TRBV9,CASSVDTSGSTDTQYF
-,TRBV7-2,CASSLVGQGGKNIQYF
-,TRBV4-1,CASSLQGPKSSYEQYF
-,TRBV7-5,CARSLYVFGSLYKVEQYF
-,TRBV28,CARVPPQDRGNGNTIYF
-,TRBV2,CASRRSRDGYTF
-,TRBV6-5,CASKGDRGRTEAFF
-,TRBV4-3,CASSQEFRVQAKNIQYF
-,TRBV27,CASSLFQGVDEQYF